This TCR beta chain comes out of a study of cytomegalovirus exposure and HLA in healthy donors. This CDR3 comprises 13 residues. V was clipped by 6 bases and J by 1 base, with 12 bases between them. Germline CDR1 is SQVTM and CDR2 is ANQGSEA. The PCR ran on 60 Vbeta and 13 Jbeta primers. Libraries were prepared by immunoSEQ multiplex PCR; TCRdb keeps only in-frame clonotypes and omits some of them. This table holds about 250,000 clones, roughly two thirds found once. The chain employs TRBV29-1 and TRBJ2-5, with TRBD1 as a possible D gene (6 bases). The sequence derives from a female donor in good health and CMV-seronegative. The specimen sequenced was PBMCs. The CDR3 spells CSVVTGAQETQYF. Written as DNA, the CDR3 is TGCAGCGTAGTGACAGGTGCCCAAGAGACCCAGTACTTC.